This T cell receptor (beta chain) was sequenced during a study of blood T cell repertoires in COVID-19. Germline V gene sequence: CDR1 SGHTA, CDR2 FQGNSA. This CDR3 has 18 residues. V was pared by 4 bases and J by 5 bases, with 11 bases of the junction left unmatched. Sequenced by immunoSEQ multiplex PCR; TCRdb stores in-frame clones only, minus some. This sample has over 85,000 clones, with 70% to 90% found just once. This chain connects TRBV7-2 to TRBJ2-2; TRBD2 aligns across 12 bases. The sample consisted of peripheral blood. The TCR sequence derives from a man aged 50 or older with active COVID-19. This CDR3 reads CASSSRRRLAGVTGELFF. For the CDR3, the DNA is TGTGCCAGCAGCTCTCGGCGACGACTAGCGGGGGTTACCGGGGAGCTGTTTTTT.